This T cell receptor beta chain was recovered during a study of human T cells and chemical hapten exposure. Across the study: Upper back patch tests used 0.01% DPC, scored after 6 days. Findings of the study overall: After DPC sensitization, TCRs above 1 in 1000 frequency showed no change.

The time point here: pre-sensitization, week 0. Treatment in this sample: therapeutic diphenylcyclopropenone sensitization with weekly scalp DPC. The CDR3 length is 15 residues. Germline CDR1 is SEHNR and CDR2 is FQNEAQ (reference sequence). V was clipped by 1 base and J by 4 bases, with 11 bases between them. This clonotype was observed a few times. Its antigen is unknown. TCRdb fed the RACE reads into MiXCR, producing one record per CDR3 protein. The data contain over 300,000 distinct CDR3 sequences, roughly 5% of them singletons. The chain couples TRBV7-9 to TRBJ2-1; D ambiguous. The receptor was derived from a woman in her fifties or sixties with alopecia areata. Some clones in this sample may be carry-over from other donors' samples. Sequences were derived from whole blood, sampled in connection with sensitization to the hapten diphenylcyclopropenone (DPC). The CDR3 sequence: CASSLVVDGYNEQFF. In DNA, the CDR3 is TGTGCCAGCAGCTTAGTGGTCGACGGTTACAATGAGCAGTTCTTC.